This TCR beta chain emerged from a study of early T cells in non-severe SARS-CoV-2 infection. A word on this clonotype: Its antigen is not identified.

Study results and caveats: VDJdb matching skewed toward anti-spike CD8 responses, missing private and CD4 specificities.

The CDR3 consists of 18 residues. V dropped 4 bases and J dropped 4; count of bases not matched to a gene: 11. CDR1 LNHDA and CDR2 SQIVND come from the germline V gene (reference sequence). Individually, cDNA molecules had unique molecular identifiers attached to them. TCRdb recomputed calls from the 5' RACE reads with MiXCR, one row per CDR3 protein. The sample lists more than 55,000 distinct CDR3 sequences; 3.5% to 6% were seen once. The rearrangement uses TRBV19 and TRBJ2-6; 9 nucleotides match TRBD1. Sequenced material: whole blood, taken at baseline. The clonotype comes from an adult who was a healthcare worker with PCR-confirmed SARS-CoV-2 infection or an uninfected control (not recorded which). The donor label of this sample is uncertain. The CDR3 is CASSRTGTGSSGANVLTF. In DNA form, the CDR3 reads TGTGCCAGTAGTAGGACCGGGACAGGGTCATCAGGGGCCAACGTCCTGACTTTC.